What follows is one T cell receptor beta chain and its context. At one boundary the junction diverges from the germline segment, which might be a read error. The authors amplified TCR beta CDR3 regions from RNA transcripts. First-round RT-PCR with HTBI primers preceded a second-round multiplex PCR. TCRdb re-called the multiplex PCR reads through MiXCR, storing one row per CDR3 protein. The sample yields about 500,000 distinct CDR3 sequences, about two fifths seen once. The CDR3 spans 15 residues. CDR1 is SQVTM, CDR2 ANQGSEA, per germline. This record comes from a study of Graves' ophthalmopathy and Graves' hyperthyroidism.

This sequence joins TRBV29-1 and TRBJ1-1; D call uncertain. The clonotype was recovered from an adult man with Graves' hyperthyroidism. The specimen was peripheral blood or thyroid tissue (not recorded which). CDR3 in amino acids: CARSYGIAMNTEAFF. In nucleotides, the CDR3 is TGTGCCCGGAGTTACGGTATAGCAATGAACACTGAAGCTTTCTTT.